The sequence of this TCR beta chain was determined in a study of beta chain features in type 1 diabetes. This clone was seen a few times. The antigen is undetermined. Study-wide findings and caveats: In cDNA sequencing, cells with high TCR expression could be over-represented.

The sequenced template was cDNA made from the entire isolated RNA. The data were produced by immunoSEQ multiplex PCR, yet TCRdb's version contains in-frame clones alone and is incomplete. The data contain around 500,000 clones, 11% of them singletons. Per the germline V gene, CDR1 is MNHEY and CDR2 is SVGAGI. Unmatched junction bases numbered 8, after V lost 5 bases and J lost 7 bases. This CDR3 region has 15 residues. This clonotype was sampled from a woman aged 18-30 years in good health. Sequenced sample: naive CD4+ T cells from blood. The chain couples TRBV6-5 to TRBJ2-5; TRBD2 matches at 12 bases. The CDR3 DNA is TGTGCCAGCAGTCCCCTAGCGGGAGGGCCGAGGACCCAGTACTTC. Translating it yields CASSPLAGGPRTQYF.